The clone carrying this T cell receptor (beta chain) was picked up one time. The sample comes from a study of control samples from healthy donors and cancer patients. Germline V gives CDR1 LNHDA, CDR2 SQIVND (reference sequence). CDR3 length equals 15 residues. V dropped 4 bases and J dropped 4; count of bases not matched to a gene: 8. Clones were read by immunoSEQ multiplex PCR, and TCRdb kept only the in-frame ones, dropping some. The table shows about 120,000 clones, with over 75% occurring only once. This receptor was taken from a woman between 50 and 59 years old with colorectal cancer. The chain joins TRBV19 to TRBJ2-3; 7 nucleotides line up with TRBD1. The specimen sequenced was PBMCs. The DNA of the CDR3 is TGTGCCAGTAGTACTACGGGCCAGGGGGCAGATACGCAGTATTTT. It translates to CASSTTGQGADTQYF.